One and the same sample provided the 24 T cell receptor beta chains below, sequenced in a study of T cells in Graves' hyperthyroidism and ophthalmopathy. Authors of the study amplified TCR beta CDR3 regions from RNA transcripts. The study used the HTBI primer set for a first-round RT-PCR of the TCR CDR3. TCRdb reprocessed the multiplex PCR reads with MiXCR, giving one entry per CDR3 protein. The profile shows approximately 560,000 distinct CDR3 sequences, around 46% of them singletons. Sample: peripheral blood or thyroid tissue (not recorded which). These receptors were collected from a woman aged 18-29 years with Graves' hyperthyroidism.

The chain employs TRBV5-1 and TRBJ2-2; TRBD2 aligns across 14 bases. Germline V CDR1 and CDR2: SGHRS, YFSETQ. Trimming cost V 4 bases and J 7 bases; bases outside gene matches: 6. There are 16 residues in the CDR3. The CDR3 DNA is TGCGCCAGCAGCAAGACTAGCGGGAGGGAGAACGGGGAGCTGTTTTTT. It codes for CASSKTSGRENGELFF. Using reference TRBV5-1 and TRBJ2-2 for the parts outside the CDR3, the full variable domain is KAGVTQTPRYLIKTRGQQVTLSCSPISGHRSVSWYQQTPGQGLQFLFEYFSETQRNKGNFPGRFSGRQFSNSRSEMNVSTLELGDSALYLCASSKTSGRENGELFFGEGSRLTVL.

The chain recombines TRBV29-1 with TRBJ1-5; the D gene is possibly TRBD1 (6 bases). The CDR3 covers 12 residues. Germline lookup yields CDR1 SQVTM and CDR2 ANQGSEA. CDR3 residues: CRPTGFGQPQHF. The CDR3 coding sequence is TGCAGACCAACAGGGTTCGGTCAGCCCCAGCATTTT.

This clonotype appeared once. V is TRBV7-9 and J is TRBJ1-2, with no clear D. V lost 7 bases and J lost 7, with 10 bases in between. The CDR3 spans 11 residues. Germline V CDR1 and CDR2: SEHNR, FQNEAQ (reference sequence). In DNA form, the CDR3 reads TGTGCCAGCACCTCAGACGGTGGCTACACCTTC. It is translated as CASTSDGGYTF. The variable domain in full, completed from reference TRBV7-9 and TRBJ1-2, reads DTGVSQNPRHKITKRGQNVTFRCDPISEHNRLYWYRQTLGQGPEFLTYFQNEAQLEKSRLLSDRFSAERPKGSFSTLEIQRTEQGDSAMYLCASTSDGGYTFGSGTRLTVV.

The rearrangement joins TRBV15 to TRBJ2-6, with D uncertain. Germline V CDR1 and CDR2: LNHNV, YYDKDF (reference sequence). The CDR3 runs 12 residues. V was pared by 1 base and J by 16 bases, with 11 bases between. The CDR3 region is CATSRGPQRLTF. The CDR3 DNA reads TGTGCCACCAGCAGAGGACCCCAGAGACTGACTTTC.

The gene calls are TRBV7-3 and TRBJ2-7, with a tentative D call TRBD2 (6 bases). The CDR3 spans 16 residues. In germline, CDR1 is SGHTA, CDR2 FQGTGA. Trimming took off 3 bases at V and 6 bases at J, with 21 bases between the two ends. CDR3 amino acids: CASSLAWTTSGSEQYF. The CDR3 coding sequence is TGTGCCAGCAGCTTGGCTTGGACTACTTCTGGGTCCGAGCAGTACTTC.

J is TRBJ2-7 and V is TRBV29-1; 8 bases line up with TRBD1. CDR1 is SQVTM, CDR2 ANQGSEA, per germline. The V segment lost 3 bases and the J segment 6 bases; nucleotides outside the gene matches: 7. This CDR3 has 13 amino acids. The DNA of the CDR3 is TGCAGCGTTGATGGACAGGGAGTCGCCGAGCAGTACTTC. Its translation is CSVDGQGVAEQYF.

The sample holds a few counts of this clonotype. The chain carries TRBV12-3 or TRBV12-4 and TRBJ1-4; D gene uncertain. With 6 bases removed from V and 7 bases from J, the gap between germline ends came to 18 bases. The CDR3 spans 15 residues. CDR3 DNA sequence: TGTGCCAGCAGCCATCCGAATAGCTGGGGTGAAAAACTGTTTTTT. Its protein product is CASSHPNSWGEKLFF.

The J gene is TRBJ2-7, the V gene TRBV19; tentatively, D is TRBD1 (5 bases). CDR3 length: 14 amino acids. V shed 4 bases and J shed 0 bases, with 10 bases lying between them. Germline V lookup: CDR1 LNHDA, CDR2 SQIVND (reference sequence). CDR3 amino acids: CASSTRQSSYEQYF. The CDR3 bases are TGTGCCAGTAGTACGCGACAGAGCTCCTACGAGCAGTACTTC. The full variable domain, completed using reference TRBV19 and TRBJ2-7, is DGGITQSPKYLFRKEGQNVTLSCEQNLNHDAMYWYRQDPGQGLRLIYYSQIVNDFQKGDIAEGYSVSREKKESFPLTVTSAQKNPTAFYLCASSTRQSSYEQYFGPGTRLTVT.

This clonotype was observed a handful of times. This chain uses TRBV13 with TRBJ1-1; D is possibly TRBD1 (6 bases). CDR1 PRHDT and CDR2 FYEKMQ come from the germline V gene (reference sequence). This CDR3 comprises 14 residues. V was pared by 2 bases and J by 6 bases, with 13 bases between. CDR3 nucleotide sequence: TGTGCCAGCAGCTTAACCAGGGGTGGCGCTGAAGCTTTCTTT. It yields the protein CASSLTRGGAEAFF.

The chain employs TRBV2 and TRBJ1-6; 9 positions agree with TRBD1. The CDR3 has 15 amino acids. Germline V lookup: CDR1 SNHLY, CDR2 FYNNEI. Unmatched junction bases numbered 9, after V lost 6 bases and J lost 9 bases. The DNA of the CDR3 is TGTGCCAGCAGGCCCGGGACAGGGACCGGTTCACCCCTCCACTTT. It yields the protein CASRPGTGTGSPLHF.

The chain joins TRBV2 to TRBJ1-3, with 10 bases fitting TRBD1. This CDR3 is 17 amino acids long. Trimming removed 6 bases from V and 0 bases from J; junction bases left unmatched: 8. From germline, CDR1 is SNHLY and CDR2 FYNNEI. The CDR3 DNA reads as TGTGCCAGCAGCCTTGGGACAGGGGCTAGCTCTGGAAACACCATATATTTT. Amino acid sequence: CASSLGTGASSGNTIYF.

In this sample, this clonotype turned up many times. The V and J genes are TRBV7-2 and TRBJ2-7; D gene uncertain. The CDR3 sequence is 13 residues long. Germline CDR1 is SGHTA and CDR2 is FQGNSA. Trimming took off 0 bases at V and 0 bases at J, with 3 bases between the two ends. The CDR3 is CASSLASSYEQYF. The DNA for the CDR3 is TGTGCCAGCAGCTTAGCCAGCTCCTACGAGCAGTACTTC.

This chain connects TRBV24-1 to TRBJ1-2; no definite D call. Germline-derived CDR1 and CDR2 are KGHDR and SFDVKD. CDR3 length: 16 residues. Trimming left V 5 bases short and J 8 bases short, with 23 bases between. This CDR3 is CATSAFGPGGRGGYTF. The CDR3 DNA is TGTGCCACCAGTGCCTTCGGCCCTGGAGGACGAGGGGGCTACACCTTC.

For this clonotype: This could be a read error, since a much larger clone is one nucleotide away. The chain uses TRBV7-9 and TRBJ1-2; a weak D match, TRBD1 (5 bases). CDR1 and CDR2 from the germline V gene are SEHNR and FQNEAQ (reference sequence). This CDR3 is built from 16 residues. V shed 2 bases and J shed 9 bases, with 22 bases lying between them. The CDR3 region is CASSLTMRSGFDCYTF. CDR3 nucleotide sequence: TGTGCCAGCAGCTTAACAATGAGGTCAGGGTTCGATTGCTACACCTTC.

This clonotype came up a few times. The rearrangement joins TRBV7-2 to TRBJ1-2; D is undetermined. V lost 3 bases and J 4 bases, leaving 15 bases between the germline ends. This CDR3 spans 15 amino acids. Germline CDR1 is SGHTA and CDR2 is FQGNSA. CDR3 in amino acids: CASSLEGQVLYGYTF. As DNA, the CDR3 is TGTGCCAGCAGCTTGGAGGGTCAGGTTCTCTATGGCTACACCTTC. Full variable domain (remainder filled in from reference TRBV7-2 and TRBJ1-2): GAGVSQSPSNKVTEKGKDVELRCDPISGHTALYWYRQSLGQGLEFLIYFQGNSAPDKSGLPSDRFSAERTGGSVSTLTIQRTQQEDSAVYLCASSLEGQVLYGYTFGSGTRLTVV.

This clonotype was seen ten or more times. The junction shows a germline mismatch at one end, possibly a read error. This chain connects TRBV7-7 to TRBJ2-5; 7 bases fit TRBD2. This CDR3 comprises 15 residues. Germline V CDR1 and CDR2: SSHAT, FNYEAQ (reference sequence). CDR3 sequence (DNA): TGTGCTAGCAGCTTAGCGGGCAGGGAGTATGAGACCCAGTACTTC. Translated, it gives CASSLAGREYETQYF. Looking up the rest from reference TRBV7-7 and TRBJ2-5 gives the full variable domain: GAGVSQSPRYKVTKRGQDVTLRCDPISSHATLYWYQQALGQGPEFLTYFNYEAQPDKSGLPSDRFSAERPEGSISTLTIQRTEQRDSAMYRCASSLAGREYETQYFGPGTRLLVL.

The table lists this clonotype with many counts. The rearrangement links TRBV2 to TRBJ1-1; D is unclear. In germline, CDR1 is SNHLY, CDR2 FYNNEI. V lost 7 bases, J lost 3 bases, and 15 bases lay in between. The CDR3 sequence is 14 residues long. The chain's CDR3 is CASTGRTGDTEAFF. The DNA of the CDR3 is TGTGCCAGCACCGGTAGGACGGGAGACACTGAAGCTTTCTTT.

In its sample, this clonotype was seen many times. The rearrangement joins TRBV6-5 to TRBJ1-2; D is ambiguous. Trimming took 0 bases from V and 2 from J, leaving 7 bases between them. Germline values: CDR1 MNHEY, CDR2 SVGAGI. The CDR3 covers 14 residues. In DNA, the CDR3 is TGTGCCAGCAGTTACTCGAGTCTAAACTATGGCTACACCTTC. This gives the protein CASSYSSLNYGYTF.

This chain uses TRBV29-1 with TRBJ1-5; 7 bases agree with TRBD1. Germline CDR1 SQVTM, CDR2 ANQGSEA. CDR3 size: 13 residues. This chain's CDR3 is CSLTTGSSQPQHF. The CDR3 DNA follows: TGCAGTCTCACGACAGGGAGTTCGCAGCCCCAGCATTTT.

This clonotype showed up just a few times. The V and J genes are TRBV20-1 and TRBJ1-5; no firm D call. Germline V gene sequence: CDR1 DFQATT, CDR2 SNEGSKA (reference sequence). Deletions cut 3 bases from V and 0 bases from J, with 9 bases between. The CDR3 runs 14 residues. The CDR3 loop reads CSASQPPSNQPQHF. The DNA for the CDR3 is TGCAGTGCTAGCCAGCCCCCTAGCAATCAGCCCCAGCATTTT.

This clonotype was observed a single time. The chain employs TRBV20-1 and TRBJ2-5; no clear D gene. Germline loops: CDR1 DFQATT, CDR2 SNEGSKA (reference sequence). The CDR3 runs 13 residues. V gave up 3 bases and J gave up 7 bases, with 15 bases separating them. The CDR3, as DNA: TGCAGTGCTAGGGCTAGAGCAAAGAGGACCCAGTACTTC. Protein product: CSARARAKRTQYF.

This clonotype occurred a few times. The V and J genes are TRBV2 and TRBJ1-1; D is uncertain. Germline V CDR1 and CDR2: SNHLY, FYNNEI. The CDR3 extends over 13 amino acids. V was cut by 8 bases and J by 2 bases, with 12 bases left in between. As DNA, the CDR3 is TGTGCCAGCTCACCTGCTATAAACACTGAAGCTTTCTTT. It translates to CASSPAINTEAFF.

This clonotype was counted between two and nine times. The V and J genes are TRBV9 and TRBJ2-2; 9 bases map to TRBD2. Germline assignment: CDR1 SGDLS and CDR2 YYNGEE. The CDR3 covers 15 residues. V shed 5 bases and J 3 bases; nucleotides not matched to a gene: 5. CDR3 bases: TGTGCCAGCAGTTTTGTAGCGGGAGACACCGGGGAGCTGTTTTTT. Its translation: CASSFVAGDTGELFF.

This clonotype was detected only a few times. J is TRBJ1-4 and V is TRBV5-8; TRBD1 agrees at 9 bases. The germline CDR1 and CDR2 sequences are SGHTS and YDEGEE. V dropped 0 bases and J dropped 6; count of bases not matched to a gene: 9. This CDR3 has 17 amino acids. Written as DNA, the CDR3 is TGTGCCAGCAGCTTGGAACTTTCGGGACAGGGATATGAAAAACTGTTTTTT. This gives the protein CASSLELSGQGYEKLFF.